This T cell receptor (beta chain) derives from a study of T cells in localized non-small cell lung cancer. Clones were sequenced by immunoSEQ multiplex PCR, and TCRdb holds only the in-frame ones, with some missing. This sample has some 51,000 clones, with about nine tenths found just once. Per the germline V gene, CDR1 is LNHDA and CDR2 is SQIVND (reference sequence). The CDR3 contains 14 residues. V was cut by 6 bases and J by 0 bases, with 8 bases left in between. The TCR comes from a woman aged 40 to 75 with stage I lung adenocarcinoma. This material consisted of peripheral blood, taken before any cancer treatment. V is TRBV19 and J is TRBJ1-4; a weak D match, TRBD1 (5 bases). As DNA, the CDR3 is TGTGCCAGTAGACAGGCTACAACTAATGAAAAACTGTTTTTT. Its translation is CASRQATTNEKLFF.